This T cell receptor beta chain was sequenced in a study of blood T cell repertoires in COVID-19. Per the original data handling: From reference gene primer amplification, estimates of nucleated cell counts were derived. Generated by immunoSEQ multiplex PCR, the TCRdb table keeps only in-frame clones and is missing some. That table is the source of V, J and clone size, and D and trimming were worked out from the DNA. The sample records 200,000 to 300,000 clones, 88% being singletons. This CDR3 region has 13 residues. From germline, CDR1 is SGHTA and CDR2 FQGTGA. Deletions cut 5 bases from V and 8 bases from J, with 13 bases between.

The TCR was taken from a man older than 75 with acute or convalescent COVID-19. The J gene is TRBJ2-1, the V gene TRBV7-3; tentative D call: TRBD2 (5 bases). The sample comprised peripheral blood. CDR3 DNA: TGTGCCAGCAGCCCTACTAGTGGCGATGAGCAGTTCTTC. Amino acids: CASSPTSGDEQFF.